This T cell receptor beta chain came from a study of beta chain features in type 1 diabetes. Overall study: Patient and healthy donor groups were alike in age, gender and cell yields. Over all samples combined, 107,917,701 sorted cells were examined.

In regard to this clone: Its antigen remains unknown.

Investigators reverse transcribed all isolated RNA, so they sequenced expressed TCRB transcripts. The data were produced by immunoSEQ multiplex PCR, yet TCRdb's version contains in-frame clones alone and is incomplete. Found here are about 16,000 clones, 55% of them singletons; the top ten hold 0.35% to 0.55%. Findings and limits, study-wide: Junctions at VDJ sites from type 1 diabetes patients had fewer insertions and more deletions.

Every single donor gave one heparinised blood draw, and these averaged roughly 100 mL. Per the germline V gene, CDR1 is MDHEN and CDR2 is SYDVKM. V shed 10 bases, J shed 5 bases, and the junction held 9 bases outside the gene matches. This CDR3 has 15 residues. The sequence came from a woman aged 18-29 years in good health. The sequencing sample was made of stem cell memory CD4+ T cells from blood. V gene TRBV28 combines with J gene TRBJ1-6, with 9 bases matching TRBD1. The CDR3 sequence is CATRDRERDNSPLHF. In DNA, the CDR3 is TGTGCCACCCGGGACAGGGAGAGGGATAATTCACCCCTCCACTTT.